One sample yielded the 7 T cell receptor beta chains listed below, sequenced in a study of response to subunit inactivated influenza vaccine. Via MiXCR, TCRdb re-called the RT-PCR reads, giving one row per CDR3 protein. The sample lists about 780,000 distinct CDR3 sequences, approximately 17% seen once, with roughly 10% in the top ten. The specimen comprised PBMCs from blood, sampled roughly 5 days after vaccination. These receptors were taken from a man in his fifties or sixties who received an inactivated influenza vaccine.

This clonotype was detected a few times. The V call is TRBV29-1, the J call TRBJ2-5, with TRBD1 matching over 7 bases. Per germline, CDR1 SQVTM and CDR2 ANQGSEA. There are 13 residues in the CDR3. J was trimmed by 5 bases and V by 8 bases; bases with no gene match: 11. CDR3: CSTRDSNSETQYF. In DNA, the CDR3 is TGCAGCACCCGGGACAGTAATTCGGAGACCCAGTACTTC.

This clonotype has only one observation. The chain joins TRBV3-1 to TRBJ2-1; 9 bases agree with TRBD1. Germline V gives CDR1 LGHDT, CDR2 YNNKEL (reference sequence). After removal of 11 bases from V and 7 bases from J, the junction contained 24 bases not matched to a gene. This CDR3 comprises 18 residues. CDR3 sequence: CASSQEVPWTGVVNEQFF. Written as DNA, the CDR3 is TGTGCCTCCTCCCAGGAAGTCCCTTGGACAGGGGTGGTTAATGAGCAGTTCTTC.

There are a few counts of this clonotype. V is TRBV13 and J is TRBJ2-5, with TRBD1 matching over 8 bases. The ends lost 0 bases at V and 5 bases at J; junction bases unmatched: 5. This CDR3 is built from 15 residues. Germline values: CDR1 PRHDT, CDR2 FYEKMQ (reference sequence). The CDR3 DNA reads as TGTGCCAGCAGCTTAGGACAGGGGGAGGTGGAGACCCAGTACTTC. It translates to CASSLGQGEVETQYF.

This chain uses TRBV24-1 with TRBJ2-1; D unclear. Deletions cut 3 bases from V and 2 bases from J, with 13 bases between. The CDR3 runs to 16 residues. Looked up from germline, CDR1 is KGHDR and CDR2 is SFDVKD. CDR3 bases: TGTGCCACCAGTGATATGTCTCGCGGAGCCTACAATGAGCAGTTCTTC. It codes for CATSDMSRGAYNEQFF.

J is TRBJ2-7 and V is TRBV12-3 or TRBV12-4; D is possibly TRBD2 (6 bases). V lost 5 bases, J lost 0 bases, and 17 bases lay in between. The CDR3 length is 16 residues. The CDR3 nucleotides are TGTGCCAGCAGTCCAACTCAGCGCGGGAACTCCTACGAGCAGTACTTC. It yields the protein CASSPTQRGNSYEQYF.

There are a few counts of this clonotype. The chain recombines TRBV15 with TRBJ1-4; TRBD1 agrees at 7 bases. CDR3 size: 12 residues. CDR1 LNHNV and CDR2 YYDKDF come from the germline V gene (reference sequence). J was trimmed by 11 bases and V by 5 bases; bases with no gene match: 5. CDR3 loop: CATSAKGGKLFF. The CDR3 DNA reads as TGTGCCACCAGCGCTAAAGGGGGCAAACTGTTTTTT. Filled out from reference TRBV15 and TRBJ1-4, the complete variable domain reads DAMVIQNPRYQVTQFGKPVTLSCSQTLNHNVMYWYQQKSSQAPKLLFHYYDKDFNNEADTPDNFQSRRPNTSFCFLDIRSPGLGDTAMYLCATSAKGGKLFFGSGTQLSVL.

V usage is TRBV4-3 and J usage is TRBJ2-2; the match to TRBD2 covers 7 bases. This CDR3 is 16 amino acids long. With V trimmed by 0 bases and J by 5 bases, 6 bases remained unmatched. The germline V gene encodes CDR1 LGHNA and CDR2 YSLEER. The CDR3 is CASSQEAGPGTGELFF. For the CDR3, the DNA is TGCGCCAGCAGCCAAGAAGCGGGACCAGGAACCGGGGAGCTGTTTTTT.